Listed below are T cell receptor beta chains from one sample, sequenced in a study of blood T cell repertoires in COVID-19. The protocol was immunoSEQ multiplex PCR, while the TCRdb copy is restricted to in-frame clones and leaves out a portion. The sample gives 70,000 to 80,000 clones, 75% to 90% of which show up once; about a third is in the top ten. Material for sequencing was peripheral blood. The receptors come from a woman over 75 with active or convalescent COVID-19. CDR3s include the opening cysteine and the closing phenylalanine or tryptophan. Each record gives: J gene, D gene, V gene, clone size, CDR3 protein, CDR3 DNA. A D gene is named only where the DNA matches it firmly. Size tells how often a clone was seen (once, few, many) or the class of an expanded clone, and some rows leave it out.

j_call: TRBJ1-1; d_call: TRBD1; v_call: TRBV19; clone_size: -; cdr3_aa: CASSTLRQGMNTEAFF; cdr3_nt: TGTGCCAGTAGTACCCTTCGACAGGGGATGAACACTGAAGCTTTCTTT
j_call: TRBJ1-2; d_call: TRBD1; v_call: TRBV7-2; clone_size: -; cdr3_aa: CASRTGTGQQYGYTF; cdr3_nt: TGTGCCAGCAGAACCGGGACAGGACAACAATATGGCTACACCTTC
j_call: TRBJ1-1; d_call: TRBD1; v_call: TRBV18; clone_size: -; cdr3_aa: CASSPGQQEAFF; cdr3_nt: TGTGCCAGCTCACCGGGACAGCAAGAAGCTTTCTTT
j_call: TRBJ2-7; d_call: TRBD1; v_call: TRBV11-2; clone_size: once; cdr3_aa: CASSSRTGIYEQYF; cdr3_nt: TGTGCCAGCAGCTCGCGGACAGGGATCTACGAGCAGTACTTC
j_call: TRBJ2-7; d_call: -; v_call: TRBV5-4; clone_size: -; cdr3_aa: CASSFAGGYYEQYF; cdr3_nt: TGTGCCAGCAGCTTCGCGGGTGGATACTACGAGCAGTACTTC
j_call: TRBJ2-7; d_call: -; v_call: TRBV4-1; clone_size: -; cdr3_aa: CASSQVGGGLSGEQYF; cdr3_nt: TGCGCCAGCAGCCAAGTTGGGGGGGGGCTTAGTGGCGAGCAGTACTTC
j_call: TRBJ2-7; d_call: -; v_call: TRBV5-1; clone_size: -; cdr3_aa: CASSLGLEPYEQYF; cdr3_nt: TGCGCCAGCAGCTTGGGACTGGAACCCTACGAGCAGTACTTC
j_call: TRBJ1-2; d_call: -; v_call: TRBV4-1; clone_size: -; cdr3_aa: CASSQDRGGYGYTF; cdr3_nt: TGCGCCAGCAGCCAAGACCGGGGGGGATATGGCTACACCTTC
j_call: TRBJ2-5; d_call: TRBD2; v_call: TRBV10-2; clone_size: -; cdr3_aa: CASRRTPRGVFQETQYF; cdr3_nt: TGCGCCAGCAGGCGTACCCCGCGGGGGGTATTCCAAGAGACCCAGTACTTC
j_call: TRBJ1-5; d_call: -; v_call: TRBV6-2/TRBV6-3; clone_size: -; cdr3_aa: CASSSSSTYSNQPQHF; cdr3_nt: TGTGCCAGCAGTTCGTCCTCTACTTATAGCAATCAGCCCCAGCATTTT
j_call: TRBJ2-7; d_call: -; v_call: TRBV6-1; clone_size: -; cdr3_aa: CASSEGQDASYEQYF; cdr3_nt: TGTGCCAGCAGTGAGGGGCAGGACGCCTCCTACGAGCAGTACTTC
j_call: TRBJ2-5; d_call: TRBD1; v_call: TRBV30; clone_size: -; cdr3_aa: CAQVQGATQYF; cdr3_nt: TGTGCCCAAGTCCAGGGGGCAACCCAGTACTTC
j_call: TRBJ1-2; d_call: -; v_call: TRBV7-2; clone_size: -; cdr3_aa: CASSLFGSITTNYGYTF; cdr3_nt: TGTGCCAGCAGCTTATTTGGGAGTATCACGACTAACTATGGCTACACCTTC
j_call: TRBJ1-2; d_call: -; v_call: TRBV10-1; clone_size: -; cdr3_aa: CASLTDTMGGPF; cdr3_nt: TGCGCCAGCTTGACAGACACTATGGGGGGACCCTTC
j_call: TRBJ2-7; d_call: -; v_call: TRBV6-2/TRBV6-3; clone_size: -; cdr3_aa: CASSWGAYEQYF; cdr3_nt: TGTGCCAGCAGTTGGGGAGCCTACGAGCAGTACTTC
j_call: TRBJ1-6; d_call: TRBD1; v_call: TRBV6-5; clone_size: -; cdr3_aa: CASSYYTGVGSPLHF; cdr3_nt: TGTGCCAGCAGTTACTATACAGGGGTAGGATCACCCCTCCACTTT
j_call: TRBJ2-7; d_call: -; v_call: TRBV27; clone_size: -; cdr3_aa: CASSLLGGNEQYF; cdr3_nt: TGTGCCAGCAGTTTATTGGGGGGAAACGAGCAGTACTTC
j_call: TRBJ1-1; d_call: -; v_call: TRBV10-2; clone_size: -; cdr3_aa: CASSETPSGFIEAFF; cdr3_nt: TGCGCCAGCAGTGAGACCCCCTCAGGGTTTATTGAAGCTTTCTTT
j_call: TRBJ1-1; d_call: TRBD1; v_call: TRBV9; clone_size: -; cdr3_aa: CASSSNTGTGDTEAFF; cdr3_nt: TGTGCCAGCAGCTCCAACACCGGGACAGGGGACACTGAAGCTTTCTTT
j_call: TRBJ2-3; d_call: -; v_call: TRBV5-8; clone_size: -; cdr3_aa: CASSPRTDQQQYF; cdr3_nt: TGTGCCAGCAGCCCCCGGACAGATCAACAGCAGTATTTT